The 17 T cell receptor beta chains listed next were all sequenced from one sample in a study of CD8 T cells in ankylosing spondylitis. Points from the study as a whole: A TCR beta motif of eight highly homologous variants appeared characteristic of ankylosing spondylitis blood.

Their target antigens are unknown. TCRdb re-called the 5' RACE reads with MiXCR, one entry per CDR3 protein. The table lists 100,000 or so distinct CDR3 sequences, about 8.1% of them singletons. Sequenced input: blood, either unsorted or a sorted T cell fraction (not recorded which). All receptors derive from a male donor with ankylosing spondylitis.

This clonotype was seen more than once but under ten times. CDR3 sequence reads: CSARPRDRGLNEQFF. In nucleotides, the CDR3 is TGCAGTGCTAGACCTCGGGACAGGGGGCTTAATGAGCAGTTCTTC. This chain joins TRBV20-1 and TRBJ2-1; 12 bases line up with TRBD1. This CDR3 has 15 amino acids. Germline V gene sequence: CDR1 DFQATT, CDR2 SNEGSKA (reference sequence). The V segment lost 2 bases and the J segment 7 bases; nucleotides outside the gene matches: 6.

By its share, this clonotype is medium-sized. The chain employs TRBV20-1 and TRBJ2-1; a weak D match, TRBD2 (6 bases). Germline V gene lookup returns CDR1 DFQATT and CDR2 SNEGSKA (reference sequence). The CDR3 spans 16 residues. V shed 1 base and J shed 4 bases, with 17 bases lying between them. The CDR3 region is CSARVLDRERYNEQFF. The CDR3 DNA sequence: TGCAGTGCTAGAGTTCTGGATCGGGAGAGGTACAATGAGCAGTTCTTC.

This chain connects TRBV12-3 or TRBV12-4 to TRBJ2-3; D may be TRBD2 (6 bases). With 3 bases removed from V and 2 bases from J, the gap between germline ends came to 12 bases. The CDR3 length is 15 residues. As DNA, the CDR3 is TGTGCCAGCAGTTTTGTGGGAGGCCACACAGATACGCAGTATTTT. Translation gives CASSFVGGHTDTQYF.

This clonotype appeared many times. This rearrangement joins TRBV10-3 to TRBJ2-1; D possibly corresponds to TRBD2 (6 bases). This CDR3 region has 14 residues. Between the trimmed V and J ends, which lost 8 bases and 2 bases, there was a span of 13 bases. Germline assignment: CDR1 ENHRY and CDR2 SYGVKD. The CDR3 coding sequence is TGTGCCATCGGAACCGGGAGCGCCTACAATGAGCAGTTCTTC. This encodes CAIGTGSAYNEQFF.

This clonotype was seen many times. This chain joins TRBV5-1 and TRBJ2-3, with 8 bases matching TRBD2. J lost 0 bases, V lost 1 base, and 13 bases had no gene match. The CDR3 runs 19 residues. Germline V gene lookup returns CDR1 SGHRS and CDR2 YFSETQ. CDR3 in DNA: TGCGCCAGCAGCTTGAGAGCCGGGACTAGTTTGTCTAGCACAGATACGCAGTATTTT. Protein: CASSLRAGTSLSSTDTQYF.

The rearrangement uses TRBV2 and TRBJ2-1; D gene ambiguous. Between the trimmed V and J ends, which lost 7 bases and 5 bases, there was a span of 9 bases. Germline loops: CDR1 SNHLY, CDR2 FYNNEI. CDR3 length: 12 residues. The DNA of the CDR3 is TGTGCCAGCACAGGCCGGGACAATGAGCAGTTCTTC. It is translated as CASTGRDNEQFF.

Worth noting for this clonotype: Germline is not matched at one junction end, which may reflect a read error. V and J are TRBV6-6 and TRBJ2-1; the D is unclear. Germline CDR1 reads MNHNY; CDR2 reads SVGAGI (reference sequence). The CDR3 loop spans 13 amino acids. CDR3 protein: CASSYDSHNEQFF. In DNA, the CDR3 is TGTGCCAGCAGTTACGACTCCCACAATGAGCAGTTCTTC.

This clonotype was seen at least ten times. This rearrangement joins TRBV4-2 to TRBJ2-7, with 9 bases that match TRBD2. CDR3 size: 15 residues. The V segment lost 0 bases and the J segment 3 bases; nucleotides outside the gene matches: 3. Germline V CDR1 and CDR2: LGHNA, YNFKEQ. The chain's CDR3 is CASSQEASGDYEQYF. As DNA, the CDR3 is TGTGCCAGCAGCCAAGAGGCTAGCGGGGACTACGAGCAGTACTTC.

This clonotype was seen a handful of times. The chain recombines TRBV7-2 with TRBJ2-1; the D is unclear. CDR3 length: 17 amino acids. Per the germline V gene, CDR1 is SGHTA and CDR2 is FQGNSA. The V end lost 6 bases, the J end lost 0 bases, and 18 bases lay between the germline ends. In DNA, the CDR3 is TGTGCCAGCAGGCTTCCTTTGGTGGGAAGCTCCTACAATGAGCAGTTCTTC. It codes for CASRLPLVGSSYNEQFF.

This clonotype showed up just a few times. CDR3 in DNA: TGTGCCACCAGTGAAGCGGGAGACACCGGGGAGCTGTTTTTT. This encodes CATSEAGDTGELFF. This rearrangement joins TRBV24-1 to TRBJ2-2; TRBD2 matches 8 bases. The germline V gene has CDR1 KGHDR and CDR2 SFDVKD. With 4 bases clipped from V and 3 bases from J, the junction kept 0 bases outside the gene matches. The CDR3 spans 14 residues.

This clonotype was observed many times. The rearrangement uses TRBV29-1 and TRBJ2-1, with 7 bases matching TRBD2. Losses at the gene ends were 5 bases for V and 0 bases for J; bases not matched to a gene: 7. Germline V gene lookup returns CDR1 SQVTM and CDR2 ANQGSEA. The CDR3 is 15 amino acids. Written as DNA, the CDR3 is TGCAGCGTTAAGTCGGGAGGCACCTCCTACAATGAGCAGTTCTTC. Translating it yields CSVKSGGTSYNEQFF.

The sample holds a few counts of this clonotype. The V gene is TRBV6-1, the J gene TRBJ2-7; D possibly corresponds to TRBD2 (6 bases). This CDR3 contains 13 residues. The germline V gene has CDR1 MNHNS and CDR2 SASEGT. V was pared by 5 bases and J by 2 bases, with 10 bases between. The CDR3 DNA is TGTGCCAGCAGTCCGGGACTTACCTACGAGCAGTACGTC. Its protein is CASSPGLTYEQYV.

Many counts were recorded for this clonotype. The chain carries TRBV6-1 and TRBJ1-1; D perhaps matches TRBD1 (5 bases). Trimming removed 4 bases from V and 3 bases from J, with 12 bases in between. The CDR3 contains 14 residues. Germline V gene data show CDR1 as MNHNS and CDR2 as SASEGT. CDR3: CASSGLGAHTEAFF. In nucleotides, the CDR3 is TGTGCCAGCAGTGGCTTAGGGGCGCACACTGAAGCTTTCTTT.

The rearrangement joins TRBV7-7 to TRBJ2-5, with D tentatively TRBD1 or TRBD2 (6 bases each). There are 15 residues in the CDR3. Trimming took 4 bases from V and 4 from J, leaving 16 bases between them. Germline loops: CDR1 SSHAT, CDR2 FNYEAQ (reference sequence). CDR3 residues: CASSSYTGAAETQYF. For the CDR3, the DNA is TGTGCCAGCAGCTCCTACACGGGGGCCGCAGAGACCCAGTACTTC.

This clonotype was counted many times. J is TRBJ2-7 and V is TRBV12-3 or TRBV12-4; D is unclear. The CDR3 covers 11 residues. Between the trimmed V and J ends, which lost 3 bases and 4 bases, there was a span of 4 bases. The CDR3 region is CASSLGYEQYV. The CDR3 DNA follows: TGTGCCAGCAGTTTGGGGTACGAGCAGTACGTC.

This clonotype was seen a handful of times. This chain joins TRBV20-1 and TRBJ2-7; either TRBD1 or TRBD2 may fit D (5 bases each). CDR3 length: 13 amino acids. Between the trimmed V and J ends, which lost 4 bases and 6 bases, there was a span of 16 bases. The V gene's germline CDR1 is DFQATT and CDR2 SNEGSKA (reference sequence). The CDR3 DNA is TGCAGTGCTACCTGGGACCCCTGGTCCGAGCAGTACGTC. This sequence encodes CSATWDPWSEQYV.

The sample holds a few counts of this clonotype. The chain employs TRBV7-8 and TRBJ2-3, with a weak D call TRBD2 (6 bases). Trimming left V 3 bases short and J 4 bases short, with 17 bases between. Germline CDR1 SGHVS, CDR2 FQNEAQ. This CDR3 comprises 16 residues. The CDR3 bases are TGTGCCAGCAGCTTCCTAAGCGGGCTAGGCCCAGATACGCAGTATTTT. This translates into CASSFLSGLGPDTQYF.